This TCR beta chain derives from a study of T cell responses to AZD1222 COVID-19 vaccine. Study outcomes and limitations: Unmutated regions of variants are reportedly targeted by nearly half of spike-specific TCRs.

The repertoire was sequenced with immunoSEQ multiplex PCR; TCRdb's copy has only in-frame clones and lacks some. The table shows about 120,000 clones, with 87% occurring only once. With respect to this clone: Its antigen is still unknown.

The CDR3 has 12 residues. V was cut by 3 bases and J by 12 bases, with 12 bases left in between. This chain uses TRBV12-3 or TRBV12-4 with TRBJ2-1; D may be TRBD1 (5 bases). This clonotype was sampled from an adult in good health. Here the sequenced sample was peripheral blood, taken on day 0 of AZD1222 vaccination. Here the CDR3 DNA reads TGTGCCAGCAGTTTCGTAGAAAGGGGGCAGTTCTTC. Translating it yields CASSFVERGQFF.